Below are 30 T cell receptor beta chains sequenced from a single sample in a study of blood T cell repertoires in COVID-19. This table comes from immunoSEQ multiplex PCR, and its TCRdb copy is limited to in-frame clones, with some not included. The profile covers about 22,000 clones, with 90% appearing a single time and approximately 2.6% taken by the ten largest. The specimen sequenced was peripheral blood. These receptors all come from a man aged 70-80 years with acute or convalescent COVID-19.

This clone was picked up one time. For the CDR3, the DNA is TGTGCCAGCAGCTTAGTGACAGGGGGTCAGCCCCAGCATTTT. It encodes CASSLVTGGQPQHF. The chain joins TRBV11-2 to TRBJ1-5, with TRBD1 matching 9 bases. The length of the CDR3 is 14 residues. CDR1 and CDR2 (germline): SGHAT, FQNNGV. The trim removed 1 base at V and 6 bases at J, leaving 1 base unmatched.

The rearrangement uses TRBV5-5 and TRBJ1-1; possibly TRBD1 for D (5 bases). V lost 1 base and J 5 bases, leaving 6 bases between the germline ends. Germline V gives CDR1 SGHKS, CDR2 YYEKEE (reference sequence). The CDR3 is 12 residues long. The CDR3 protein is CASSLRGTEAFF. Here the CDR3 DNA reads TGTGCCAGCAGCTTGAGGGGTACTGAAGCTTTCTTT.

V and J are TRBV5-4 and TRBJ2-2, with TRBD1 as a possible D gene (6 bases). Trimming pared 6 bases from V and 4 bases from J, leaving 10 bases between. Germline assignment: CDR1 SGHNT and CDR2 YYREEE (reference sequence). The CDR3 length is 13 residues. CDR3 sequence reads: CASNIQGTGELFF. The CDR3, as DNA: TGTGCCAGCAACATACAGGGCACCGGGGAGCTGTTTTTT. The full variable domain, its missing parts supplied by reference TRBV5-4 and TRBJ2-2, is ETGVTQSPTHLIKTRGQQVTLRCSSQSGHNTVSWYQQALGQGPQFIFQYYREEENGRGNFPPRFSGLQFPNYSSELNVNALELDDSALYLCASNIQGTGELFFGEGSRLTVL.

V is TRBV10-3 and J is TRBJ2-3; a weak D match, TRBD2 (6 bases). The V end lost 2 bases, the J end lost 1 base, and 10 bases lay between the germline ends. The germline V gene encodes CDR1 ENHRY and CDR2 SYGVKD. The CDR3 runs to 15 residues. The CDR3, as DNA: TGTGCCATCAGTGAGGGCCAGCGGGGCACAGATACGCAGTATTTT. Its protein product is CAISEGQRGTDTQYF.

This clone was seen only once. V and J are TRBV25-1 and TRBJ2-1; TRBD1 agrees at 8 bases. J gave up 11 bases and V 4 bases, and 16 bases lay outside the gene matches. Germline CDR1 MGHDK, CDR2 SYGVNS. The CDR3 extends over 16 amino acids. The CDR3 DNA follows: TGTGCCAGCAGTGCCAGTGGGACAGGTACTTCCCCGCAGCAGTTCTTC. Amino acids: CASSASGTGTSPQQFF.

The gene calls are TRBV5-5 and TRBJ2-1, with 8 bases lining up with TRBD1. J was trimmed by 3 bases and V by 3 bases; bases with no gene match: 5. Per germline, CDR1 SGHKS and CDR2 YYEKEE (reference sequence). This CDR3 spans 15 amino acids. CDR3 loop: CASSSGQGLYNEQFF. The CDR3 nucleotides read TGTGCCAGCAGCTCCGGACAGGGCCTCTACAATGAGCAGTTCTTC.

The CDR3 protein is CASSQEAVGPLNYGYTF. As DNA, the CDR3 is TGCGCCAGCAGCCAAGAAGCGGTCGGTCCTCTTAACTATGGCTACACCTTC. V usage is TRBV4-3 and J usage is TRBJ1-2, with unresolved D. Germline V gene data show CDR1 as LGHNA and CDR2 as YSLEER. The ends were cut back, 0 bases at V and 1 base at J, with 15 bases in the middle. This CDR3 spans 17 amino acids.

V is TRBV7-2 and J is TRBJ2-7; the match to TRBD1 covers 10 bases. V gave up 3 bases and J gave up 1 base; unmatched junction bases: 12. Germline V CDR1 and CDR2: SGHTA, FQGNSA. The CDR3 sequence is 18 residues long. This CDR3 reads CASSFITSGQGESYEQYF. The CDR3 nucleotides read TGTGCCAGCAGCTTTATAACCTCCGGACAGGGGGAGTCCTACGAGCAGTACTTC.

CDR3 DNA: TGTGCCAGCAGCACCACAGGACCCTTCGGCTACGAGCAGTACTTC. Its translation is CASSTTGPFGYEQYF. The chain combines TRBV7-9 with TRBJ2-7; D is possibly TRBD1 (5 bases). Trimming took off 5 bases at V and 3 bases at J, with 17 bases between the two ends. Germline values: CDR1 SEHNR, CDR2 FQNEAQ (reference sequence). CDR3 length: 15 residues.

The rearrangement links TRBV7-9 to TRBJ1-3; maybe TRBD1 (6 bases). The CDR3 has 16 amino acids. The V and J ends lost 1 base and 2 bases respectively, with 12 bases between them. From germline, CDR1 is SEHNR and CDR2 FQNEAQ (reference sequence). The CDR3 DNA is TGTGCCAGCAGCTTAGAGGCAGGGGTCGCTGGAAACACCATATATTTT. It codes for CASSLEAGVAGNTIYF.

This clone is a singleton in its sample. The rearrangement uses TRBV9 and TRBJ2-5, with 10 bases lining up with TRBD2. Losses at the gene ends were 3 bases for V and 5 bases for J; bases not matched to a gene: 10. Germline V gene lookup returns CDR1 SGDLS and CDR2 YYNGEE. The CDR3 runs 16 residues. The CDR3 is CASSAASGGGGETQYF. The DNA for the CDR3 is TGTGCCAGCAGCGCAGCTAGCGGGGGCGGTGGGGAGACCCAGTACTTC.

This chain links TRBV11-2 with TRBJ2-1, with 15 nucleotides matching TRBD2. CDR1 is SGHAT, CDR2 FQNNGV, per germline. The CDR3 length is 18 residues. The junction had 7 bases not matched to a gene; V was cut back by 5 bases and J by 2 bases. The CDR3 DNA is TGTGCCAGCAGCCCGACCCGGACTAGCGGGAGGGCCTACAATGAGCAGTTCTTC. It yields the protein CASSPTRTSGRAYNEQFF.

The gene calls are TRBV6-5 and TRBJ1-1; 8 bases are a match to TRBD1. CDR1 and CDR2 (germline): MNHEY, SVGAGI. This CDR3 is 15 amino acids long. The V and J ends lost 2 bases and 1 base, in that order; junction bases with no gene match: 3. The CDR3 DNA reads TGTGCCAGCAGTTACCGGACAGGGCCGAACACTGAAGCTTTCTTT. This gives the protein CASSYRTGPNTEAFF.

This clone was seen a single time. This chain connects TRBV28 to TRBJ2-3, with 11 bases fitting TRBD2. The CDR3 consists of 16 residues. Germline V gene lookup returns CDR1 MDHEN and CDR2 SYDVKM. Trimming at V came to 5 bases and at J to 1 base, leaving 5 bases not matched to a gene. The CDR3 reads CASSNVAGGRTDTQYF. For the CDR3, the DNA is TGTGCCAGCAGTAACGTAGCGGGGGGGCGCACAGATACGCAGTATTTT.

The chain is built from TRBV29-1 and TRBJ2-7; 11 bases agree with TRBD2. V dropped 1 base and J dropped 3; count of bases not matched to a gene: 8. CDR3 length equals 16 residues. Germline values: CDR1 SQVTM, CDR2 ANQGSEA. The DNA for the CDR3 is TGCAGCGTTGAAGGGGAGACTAGCGGGAACTACTACGAGCAGTACTTC. This sequence encodes CSVEGETSGNYYEQYF.

The chain joins TRBV11-2 to TRBJ2-2; TRBD2 agrees at 7 bases. Looked up from germline, CDR1 is SGHAT and CDR2 is FQNNGV. The junction had 7 bases not matched to a gene; V was cut back by 0 bases and J by 6 bases. CDR3 length: 16 residues. The CDR3 DNA reads as TGTGCCAGCAGCTTAGAGGTGGCGGGAGTGGCCGGGGAGCTGTTTTTT. Protein sequence: CASSLEVAGVAGELFF.

This rearrangement joins TRBV29-1 to TRBJ2-2; D is uncertain. The CDR3 runs 12 residues. Trimming removed 6 bases from V and 3 bases from J, with 8 bases in between. Looked up from germline, CDR1 is SQVTM and CDR2 is ANQGSEA. CDR3 protein: CSVWSHTGELFF. The CDR3, as DNA: TGCAGCGTGTGGAGTCACACCGGGGAGCTGTTTTTT.

J is TRBJ1-6 and V is TRBV28, with 10 nucleotides matching TRBD1. The CDR3 totals 17 residues. The ends lost 2 bases at V and 11 bases at J; junction bases unmatched: 12. Germline V gene data show CDR1 as MDHEN and CDR2 as SYDVKM. CDR3 region: CASSLGGQGSHQPPLHF. For the CDR3, the DNA is TGTGCCAGCAGTTTAGGGGGACAGGGGTCGCATCAACCACCCCTCCACTTT. The entire variable domain, with the rest obtained from reference TRBV28 and TRBJ1-6, is as follows: DVKVTQSSRYLVKRTGEKVFLECVQDMDHENMFWYRQDPGLGLRLIYFSYDVKMKEKGDIPEGYSVSREKKERFSLILESASTNQTSMYLCASSLGGQGSHQPPLHFGNGTRLTVT.

The chain links TRBV19 to TRBJ1-2, with 9 bases that match TRBD1. This CDR3 is built from 14 residues. Unmatched junction bases numbered 7, after V lost 7 bases and J lost 4 bases. Germline V gene lookup returns CDR1 LNHDA and CDR2 SQIVND (reference sequence). The CDR3 is CASNILTGGYGYTF. The CDR3 region has the DNA TGTGCCAGTAACATTTTGACAGGGGGCTATGGCTACACCTTC.

This clone was seen more than once but under ten times. The J gene is TRBJ2-1, the V gene TRBV5-4, with 7 bases that match TRBD2. Germline CDR1 and CDR2: SGHNT and YYREEE (reference sequence). The J segment lost 2 bases and the V segment lost 5 bases, leaving 7 bases of the junction unmatched. There are 15 residues in the CDR3. The CDR3 region has the DNA TGTGCCAGCAGACCCCGGGACTATCCCTACAATGAGCAGTTCTTC. Translated: CASRPRDYPYNEQFF.

V usage is TRBV6-1 and J usage is TRBJ2-6; D might be TRBD1 (5 bases). The CDR3 covers 13 residues. Deletions cut 10 bases from V and 0 bases from J, with 7 bases between. Germline-derived CDR1 and CDR2 are MNHNS and SASEGT. DNA for the CDR3: TGTGCCACCCAGGGCTCTGGGGCCAACGTCCTGACTTTC. This encodes CATQGSGANVLTF.

V gene TRBV7-6 combines with J gene TRBJ1-4; D is possibly TRBD1 (6 bases). CDR3 length: 16 residues. The germline V and J ends were trimmed by 4 bases and 2 bases, with 14 bases remaining between them. Germline V gene sequence: CDR1 SGHVS, CDR2 FNYEAQ. The CDR3 loop reads CASSSPTGTTNEKLFF. The CDR3 DNA reads TGTGCCAGCAGCTCCCCTACAGGGACGACTAATGAAAAACTGTTTTTT.

The chain joins TRBV7-2 to TRBJ2-7; 14 positions match TRBD2. The CDR3 totals 17 residues. CDR1 is SGHTA, CDR2 FQGNSA, per germline. Trimming took 1 base from V and 2 from J; bases not matched to a gene: 4. The CDR3 loop is CASSLVTSGRAPYEQYF. The CDR3 DNA reads TGTGCCAGCAGCTTAGTGACTAGCGGGAGGGCCCCCTACGAGCAGTACTTC.

V gene TRBV12-3 or TRBV12-4 combines with J gene TRBJ1-2; possibly TRBD1 for D (5 bases). The CDR3 contains 11 residues. Trimming removed 6 bases from V and 8 bases from J, with 10 bases in between. The CDR3 coding sequence is TGTGCCAGCAGCCGCACAGGCGGCTACACCTTC. Amino acids: CASSRTGGYTF.

The chain links TRBV7-2 to TRBJ2-1; TRBD2 matches 16 bases. The CDR3 totals 19 residues. Germline lookup yields CDR1 SGHTA and CDR2 FQGNSA. The J segment lost 8 bases and the V segment lost 5 bases, leaving 15 bases of the junction unmatched. The CDR3 DNA follows: TGTGCCAGCAGCACCTCTCGTTTGGGGACTAGCGGGAGGGGGGATGAGCAGTTCTTC. It is translated as CASSTSRLGTSGRGDEQFF.

V gene TRBV6-1 combines with J gene TRBJ1-6; maybe TRBD1 (6 bases). Germline lookup yields CDR1 MNHNS and CDR2 SASEGT. Trimming stripped 4 bases from V and 3 bases from J, with 19 bases between. There are 18 residues in the CDR3. For the CDR3, the DNA is TGTGCCAGCAGTGTACAGGGTCCCACTCTTCACTATAATTCACCCCTCCACTTT. Amino acids: CASSVQGPTLHYNSPLHF.

This clone was seen a single time. This chain links TRBV10-2 with TRBJ2-3; tentative D call: TRBD1 (6 bases). V lost 8 bases to trimming and J lost 6 bases, with 18 bases between them. Germline V gene data show CDR1 as WSHSY and CDR2 as SAAADI. This CDR3 has 14 residues. CDR3 amino acids: CASSFSTGPDTQYF. The CDR3 nucleotides read TGCGCCAGCTCATTTTCAACAGGGCCCGATACGCAGTATTTT.

This rearrangement joins TRBV10-1 to TRBJ2-7; weak D call: TRBD2 (7 bases). V gave up 6 bases and J gave up 2 bases, with 41 bases separating them. This CDR3 comprises 23 residues. From germline, CDR1 is WNHNN and CDR2 SYGVQD (reference sequence). The CDR3 DNA reads TGCGCCAGCAGATGCCCACTAGGGGGAGGGCCCTCTTTTCCTTACCACCGACCCTACGAGCAGTACTTC. Translated, it gives CASRCPLGGGPSFPYHRPYEQYF.

DNA for the CDR3: TGCAGCGGAACCCTAGGGACTAGCGGGGTTGGGGAGCAGTTCTTC. Protein sequence: CSGTLGTSGVGEQFF. V is TRBV29-1 and J is TRBJ2-1, with TRBD2 identical over 13 bases. The CDR3 runs 15 residues. Per germline, CDR1 SQVTM and CDR2 ANQGSEA. With V trimmed by 7 bases and J by 10 bases, 13 bases remained unmatched.

This clone came up a few times. This rearrangement joins TRBV3-1 (or the pseudogene TRBV3-2) to TRBJ2-3; D not resolved. V was trimmed by 1 base and J by 0 bases, leaving 5 bases between them. Germline lookup yields CDR1 LGHDT and CDR2 YNNKEL (reference sequence). The CDR3 sequence is 14 residues long. CDR3 bases: TGTGCCAGCAGCCAAGTATCTAGCACAGATACGCAGTATTTT. Protein sequence: CASSQVSSTDTQYF.